Shown below are 28 T cell receptor beta chains from a single sample sequenced in a study of T cells in localized non-small cell lung cancer. Profiling relied on immunoSEQ multiplex PCR, and the TCRdb table lists in-frame clones only, not all of them. This table has tens of thousands of clones, about four fifths appearing once. This specimen was peripheral blood, taken before any cancer treatment. Receptor source: an older male donor with stage II squamous cell lung carcinoma.

The genes are TRBV6-5 and TRBJ1-3, with D unclear. There are 15 residues in the CDR3. The germline CDR1 and CDR2 sequences are MNHEY and SVGAGI. The V and J ends lost 2 bases and 0 bases respectively, with 8 bases between them. The CDR3: CASSYGGSSGNTIYF. The CDR3 nucleotides are TGTGCCAGCAGTTACGGCGGTAGCTCTGGAAACACCATATATTTT.

The chain carries TRBV19 and TRBJ1-5; D perhaps matches TRBD1 (6 bases). From germline, CDR1 is LNHDA and CDR2 SQIVND (reference sequence). The CDR3 spans 15 residues. The V end was cut by 3 bases, the J end by 4 bases, with 13 bases between. CDR3 loop: CASSMALRGNQPQHF. The CDR3 DNA is TGTGCCAGTAGTATGGCTCTAAGGGGGAATCAGCCCCAGCATTTT.

The rearrangement uses TRBV7-2 and TRBJ1-5, with D possibly matching TRBD1 (5 bases). Trimming cost V 4 bases and J 6 bases, with 19 bases left between them. CDR1 is SGHTA and CDR2 is FQGNSA in the germline V gene. This CDR3 region has 16 residues. The CDR3 here is CASSSPAGGKGQPQHF. The CDR3 DNA reads TGTGCCAGCAGCTCCCCCGCTGGGGGTAAGGGTCAGCCCCAGCATTTT. Based on the CDR3 plus reference TRBV7-2 and TRBJ1-5, the full variable domain is GAGVSQSPSNKVTEKGKDVELRCDPISGHTALYWYRQSLGQGLEFLIYFQGNSAPDKSGLPSDRFSAERTGGSVSTLTIQRTQQEDSAVYLCASSSPAGGKGQPQHFGDGTRLSIL.

The chain recombines TRBV11-3 with TRBJ2-1; D possibly uses TRBD1 or TRBD2 (7 bases each). This CDR3 contains 16 residues. Trimming pared 1 base from V and 3 bases from J, leaving 13 bases between. Germline V gene lookup returns CDR1 SGHNT and CDR2 YENEEA. DNA for the CDR3: TGTGCCAGCAGCTTAGGGCAGGGGGGGTACTACAATGAGCAGTTCTTC. This sequence encodes CASSLGQGGYYNEQFF.

The gene calls are TRBV11-3 and TRBJ2-6; the D is unclear. The CDR3 is 16 amino acids. Trimming left V 5 bases short and J 1 base short, with 12 bases between. The germline CDR1 and CDR2 sequences are SGHNT and YENEEA. Written as DNA, the CDR3 is TGTGCCAGCAGCCCGAGCGAAGGATCTGGGGCCAACGTCCTGACTTTC. Protein sequence: CASSPSEGSGANVLTF.

This clone was detected a few times. The rearrangement links TRBV13 to TRBJ1-1, with D possibly matching TRBD1 (5 bases). Germline V gene data show CDR1 as PRHDT and CDR2 as FYEKMQ (reference sequence). The V and J ends lost 2 bases and 5 bases respectively, with 12 bases between them. The CDR3 sequence is 14 residues long. The CDR3 protein is CASSLTGLRTEAFF. The CDR3 DNA follows: TGTGCCAGCAGCTTAACGGGGCTAAGGACTGAAGCTTTCTTT. Full variable domain (missing parts from reference TRBV13 and TRBJ1-1): AAGVIQSPRHLIKEKRETATLKCYPIPRHDTVYWYQQGPGQDPQFLISFYEKMQSDKGSIPDRFSAQQFSDYHSELNMSSLELGDSALYFCASSLTGLRTEAFFGQGTRLTVV.

In DNA form, the CDR3 reads TGTGCCAGCTCACCGGACCCCTATGGCTACACCTTC. Protein sequence: CASSPDPYGYTF. The chain joins TRBV18 to TRBJ1-2; D remains ambiguous. CDR3 length equals 12 residues. Trimming removed 3 bases at V and 4 bases at J, with 6 bases between. CDR1 and CDR2 (germline): KGHSH, LQKENI.

V usage is TRBV7-2 and J usage is TRBJ1-2; TRBD1 agrees at 10 bases. CDR1 is SGHTA and CDR2 is FQGNSA in the germline V gene. This CDR3 contains 15 residues. With 1 base clipped from V and 3 bases from J, the junction kept 2 bases outside the gene matches. The DNA of the CDR3 is TGTGCCAGCAGCTTAGGACAGGGGGCGGACTATGGCTACACCTTC. Its protein product is CASSLGQGADYGYTF.

This rearrangement joins TRBV4-1 to TRBJ1-6; TRBD1 agrees at 8 bases. CDR1 and CDR2 (germline): MGHRA, YSYEKL. Unmatched junction bases numbered 6, after V lost 0 bases and J lost 8 bases. The CDR3 runs 16 residues. The CDR3 region is CASSQDDRGRYSPLHF. The DNA of the CDR3 is TGCGCCAGCAGCCAAGATGACAGGGGCAGGTATTCACCCCTCCACTTT.

The V gene is TRBV2, the J gene TRBJ1-1, with a possible D match to TRBD1 (5 bases). Germline CDR1 reads SNHLY; CDR2 reads FYNNEI. This CDR3 has 14 amino acids. Trimming stripped 7 bases from V and 3 bases from J, with 15 bases between. The CDR3 region is CASTLDQGDTEAFF. The CDR3 DNA reads as TGTGCCAGCACGCTAGACCAAGGGGACACTGAAGCTTTCTTT.

The chain recombines TRBV19 with TRBJ2-2, with 7 bases matching TRBD2. The CDR3 is 14 amino acids. Germline-derived CDR1 and CDR2 are LNHDA and SQIVND (reference sequence). After removal of 7 bases from V and 3 bases from J, the junction contained 5 bases not matched to a gene. CDR3 bases: TGTGCCAGTAAGTTCCTAGCGGACACCGGGGAGCTGTTTTTT. Amino acid sequence: CASKFLADTGELFF.

J is TRBJ1-1 and V is TRBV27; D gene unclear. The CDR3 length is 13 residues. The V gene lost 10 bases and the J gene lost 0 bases, with 12 bases spanning the gap. Germline loops: CDR1 MNHEY, CDR2 SMNVEV (reference sequence). The CDR3 coding sequence is TGTGCCACGCGGAAGGCGGTGAACACTGAAGCTTTCTTT. Protein sequence: CATRKAVNTEAFF.

A few counts support this clone. The chain is built from TRBV6-5 and TRBJ2-2; 10 bases match TRBD1. V was pared by 5 bases and J by 7 bases, with 7 bases of the junction left unmatched. CDR1 and CDR2 from the germline V gene are MNHEY and SVGAGI. This CDR3 contains 15 residues. The CDR3 sequence is CASSRQGAVVGELFF. CDR3 sequence (DNA): TGTGCCAGCAGTAGACAGGGGGCTGTCGTCGGGGAGCTGTTTTTT.

The rearrangement joins TRBV6-1 to TRBJ2-1, with D perhaps being TRBD1 or TRBD2 (5 bases each). Between the trimmed V and J ends, which lost 0 bases and 10 bases, there was a span of 16 bases. Germline lookup yields CDR1 MNHNS and CDR2 SASEGT. This CDR3 contains 15 residues. CDR3 DNA sequence: TGTGCCAGCAGTGAAGCGCTGGGACCACCTTTGGAGCAGTTCTTC. Protein sequence: CASSEALGPPLEQFF.

This clone turned up a few times. This chain links TRBV9 with TRBJ2-7; D is unclear. The V gene lost 0 bases and the J gene lost 2 bases, with 12 bases spanning the gap. Germline loops: CDR1 SGDLS, CDR2 YYNGEE. CDR3 length: 15 residues. DNA of the CDR3: TGTGCCAGCAGCGTAGAGACGGAGCCTACCTACGAGCAGTACTTC. It yields the protein CASSVETEPTYEQYF.

This clone has just one count. CDR3 loop: CASRDRDRVYNSPLHF. In DNA, the CDR3 is TGTGCCAGCAGAGACCGGGACAGGGTCTATAATTCACCCCTCCACTTT. This chain connects TRBV11-2 to TRBJ1-6; 9 bases are shared with TRBD1. From germline, CDR1 is SGHAT and CDR2 FQNNGV. The CDR3 loop spans 16 amino acids. V was pared by 6 bases and J by 3 bases, with 6 bases of the junction left unmatched. The full variable domain, in which reference TRBV11-2 and TRBJ1-6 provide the parts outside the CDR3, is EAGVAQSPRYKIIEKRQSVAFWCNPISGHATLYWYQQILGQGPKLLIQFQNNGVVDDSQLPKDRFSAERLKGVDSTLKIQPAKLEDSAVYLCASRDRDRVYNSPLHFGNGTRLTVT.

The chain couples TRBV9 to TRBJ2-3, with 7 bases fitting TRBD1. V was pared by 4 bases and J by 2 bases, with 10 bases of the junction left unmatched. The CDR3 has 16 amino acids. Germline CDR1 SGDLS, CDR2 YYNGEE. The CDR3 DNA reads TGTGCCAGCAGCTTTCAGCGGACAGGCTACACAGATACGCAGTATTTT. It translates to CASSFQRTGYTDTQYF.

The genes are TRBV2 and TRBJ1-5; possible D gene TRBD1, 6 bases. Between the trimmed V and J ends, which lost 5 bases and 7 bases, there was a span of 12 bases. The germline V gene encodes CDR1 SNHLY and CDR2 FYNNEI. This CDR3 has 13 residues. This CDR3 is CASSTGISQPQHF. The CDR3, as DNA: TGTGCCAGCAGTACAGGGATCAGCCAGCCCCAGCATTTT.

V usage is TRBV7-8 and J usage is TRBJ2-6, with D unresolved. Trimming left V 1 base short and J 4 bases short, with 11 bases between. This CDR3 is 16 amino acids long. Germline V gene lookup returns CDR1 SGHVS and CDR2 FQNEAQ. The CDR3 DNA follows: TGTGCCAGCAGCTTAGGTCACTTTCGGGGGGCCAACGTCCTGACTTTC. Translation: CASSLGHFRGANVLTF.

V gene TRBV10-1 combines with J gene TRBJ2-7; D remains unclear. This CDR3 comprises 14 residues. V lost 0 bases to trimming and J lost 8 bases, with 14 bases between them. Germline V gives CDR1 WNHNN, CDR2 SYGVQD (reference sequence). The CDR3: CASSESAGRWQQYF. CDR3 nucleotide sequence: TGCGCCAGCAGTGAGTCGGCAGGACGCTGGCAGCAGTACTTC.

The J gene is TRBJ2-6, the V gene TRBV19; D is ambiguous. V was cut by 2 bases and J by 0 bases, with 5 bases left in between. The CDR3 consists of 15 residues. Germline V CDR1 and CDR2: LNHDA, SQIVND (reference sequence). The CDR3 DNA sequence: TGTGCCAGTAGTATAAGTCGCTCTGGGGCCAACGTCCTGACTTTC. Its protein product is CASSISRSGANVLTF. The whole variable domain, remainder taken from reference TRBV19 and TRBJ2-6, is DGGITQSPKYLFRKEGQNVTLSCEQNLNHDAMYWYRQDPGQGLRLIYYSQIVNDFQKGDIAEGYSVSREKKESFPLTVTSAQKNPTAFYLCASSISRSGANVLTFGAGSRLTVL.

J is TRBJ2-5 and V is TRBV18; 9 positions match TRBD1. The DNA matches TRBJ2-7 better at its end, which makes the J call doubtful. Germline assignment: CDR1 KGHSH and CDR2 LQKENI. The CDR3 is made up of 14 amino acids. The CDR3 region is CASSEGQGTYEQYF. In DNA, the CDR3 is TGTGCCAGCTCAGAAGGACAGGGGACCTACGAGCAGTACTTC.

This clone has a handful of counts. The rearrangement uses TRBV28 and TRBJ1-1, with D tentatively TRBD1 (6 bases). Trimming left V 3 bases short and J 1 base short, with 18 bases between. The CDR3 is made up of 17 amino acids. Germline CDR1 and CDR2: MDHEN and SYDVKM. The CDR3 coding sequence is TGTGCCAGCAGTTTCGGTCCCCAGGGGACGGGGAACACTGAAGCTTTCTTT. It specifies CASSFGPQGTGNTEAFF.

This clone showed up just once. The rearrangement uses TRBV6-5 and TRBJ1-6, with D possibly matching TRBD1 (6 bases). The CDR3 is made up of 13 amino acids. V shed 7 bases and J shed 8 bases, with 12 bases lying between them. Germline CDR1 reads MNHEY; CDR2 reads SVGAGI. The CDR3 here is CASKQGRDSPLHF. The CDR3 bases are TGTGCCAGCAAACAGGGTCGGGATTCACCCCTCCACTTT.

CDR3 amino acids: CASSGTSGTSYEQYF. The CDR3 nucleotides read TGTGCCAGCAGTGGGACTAGCGGGACCTCCTACGAGCAGTACTTC. This chain links TRBV7-2 with TRBJ2-7; 13 nucleotides match TRBD2. Per the germline V gene, CDR1 is SGHTA and CDR2 is FQGNSA. This CDR3 spans 15 amino acids. The V segment lost 6 bases and the J segment 0 bases; nucleotides outside the gene matches: 2.

V usage is TRBV5-4 and J usage is TRBJ2-5; D is possibly TRBD2 (6 bases). Trimming shortened V by 2 bases and J by 1 base, and 18 bases separated the two germline ends. The CDR3 has 17 amino acids. The germline CDR1 and CDR2 sequences are SGHNT and YYREEE (reference sequence). The DNA for the CDR3 is TGTGCCAGCAGCTTATCGATACGGACTATCATCCAAGAGACCCAGTACTTC. Protein: CASSLSIRTIIQETQYF.

The rearrangement uses TRBV21-1 and TRBJ2-5; TRBD2 is the table's D call and was not checked against the DNA. TRBV21-1 corresponds to a pseudogene. This CDR3 has 17 residues. CDR3 coding DNA: TGTGCCAGCAGCAATAGGAGAGACTTCGCGGCCCAAGAGACCCAGTACTTC. This translates into CASSNRRDFAAQETQYF.

The V and J genes are TRBV6-5 and TRBJ1-5; tentative D call: TRBD1 (5 bases). This CDR3 is built from 12 residues. The V end lost 5 bases, the J end lost 7 bases, and 9 bases lay between the germline ends. From germline, CDR1 is MNHEY and CDR2 SVGAGI. The chain's CDR3 is CASSPRGQPQHF. The CDR3 nucleotides are TGTGCCAGCAGTCCCCGGGGGCAGCCCCAGCATTTT.